The 5 T cell receptor beta chains given below trace back to one sample, sequenced in a study of blood T cells in healthy people across ages. A second about 7 to 12 cycle PCR used barcoded and J-beta primers. TCRdb processed the 5' RACE reads anew with MiXCR; each CDR3 protein has one entry. Of some 1.5 million distinct CDR3 sequences listed, less than 45% are singletons. Sequencing input: blood. These receptor sequences come from a woman aged 18-35 years in good health.

J is TRBJ2-3 and V is TRBV24-1, with D unresolved. This CDR3 spans 13 amino acids. The germline V and J ends were trimmed by 9 bases and 4 bases, with 13 bases remaining between them. Looked up from germline, CDR1 is KGHDR and CDR2 is SFDVKD. The CDR3 reads CATGPPDADTQYF. CDR3 DNA sequence: TGTGCCACCGGCCCACCAGACGCAGATACGCAGTATTTT.

The rearrangement links TRBV25-1 to TRBJ2-2, with D maybe TRBD1 (6 bases). This CDR3 spans 14 amino acids. Germline V gives CDR1 MGHDK, CDR2 SYGVNS. With 3 bases removed from V and 6 bases from J, the gap between germline ends came to 11 bases. CDR3 DNA sequence: TGTGCCAGCAGTGAGACAGGTGGGGCCGGGGAGCTGTTTTTT. Translating it yields CASSETGGAGELFF.

The J gene is TRBJ2-5, the V gene TRBV12-3 or TRBV12-4; TRBD1 aligns across 9 bases. V trimming: 4 bases; J trimming: 4 bases; junction bases outside the gene matches: 7. The CDR3 has 15 amino acids. The CDR3, as DNA: TGTGCCAGCAGTTCGTGGGACAGGGACCCAGAGACCCAGTACTTC. Its translation is CASSSWDRDPETQYF.

This clonotype was detected many times. Its ends do not fully match the called genes, so a read error is possible. The V call is TRBV5-1, the J call TRBJ2-7; D is perhaps TRBD1 (6 bases). Germline CDR1 is SGHRS and CDR2 is YFSETQ. The CDR3 spans 13 residues. The CDR3 nucleotides read TGTGCCAGCAGGCCGGACAGCTCCTACGAGCAGTACTTC. Translated: CASRPDSSYEQYF.

This clonotype was found once. The CDR3, as DNA: TGTGCCAGTAGTATAGGCCTTACAGGGTTGAATGAGCAGTTCTTC. This encodes CASSIGLTGLNEQFF. The V and J genes are TRBV19 and TRBJ2-1, with D maybe TRBD1 (6 bases). From germline, CDR1 is LNHDA and CDR2 SQIVND (reference sequence). Between the trimmed V and J ends, which lost 1 base and 7 bases, there was a span of 14 bases. This CDR3 contains 15 residues.